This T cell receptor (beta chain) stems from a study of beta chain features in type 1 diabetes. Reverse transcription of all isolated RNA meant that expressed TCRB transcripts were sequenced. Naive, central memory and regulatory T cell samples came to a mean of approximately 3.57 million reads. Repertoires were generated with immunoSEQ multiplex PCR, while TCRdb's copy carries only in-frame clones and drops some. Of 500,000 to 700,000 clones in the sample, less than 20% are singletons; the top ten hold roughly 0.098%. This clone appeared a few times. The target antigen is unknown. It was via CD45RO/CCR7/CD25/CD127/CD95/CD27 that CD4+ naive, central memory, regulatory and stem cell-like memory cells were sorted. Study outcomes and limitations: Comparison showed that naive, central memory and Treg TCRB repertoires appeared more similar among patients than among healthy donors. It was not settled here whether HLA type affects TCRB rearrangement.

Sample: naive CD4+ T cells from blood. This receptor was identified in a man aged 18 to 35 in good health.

As DNA, the CDR3 is TGTGCCAGCAGCTTAGACAGGGTCTCTAGCACAGATACGCAGTATTTT. Protein product: CASSLDRVSSTDTQYF. This chain links TRBV11-2 with TRBJ2-3; a weak D match, TRBD1 (5 bases). The CDR3 has 16 residues. The V gene's germline CDR1 is SGHAT and CDR2 FQNNGV. V was trimmed by 0 bases and J by 0 bases, leaving 10 bases between them.